This T cell receptor (beta chain) was documented in a study of breast tumors, draining lymph nodes, adjacent tissues. Germline V CDR1 and CDR2: SNHLY, FYNNEI. This CDR3 is built from 18 residues. V lost 10 bases, J lost 2 bases, and 23 bases stayed unmatched. This clonotype was counted ten times or more. Samples came from axillary lymph nodes draining the breast cancer. TCRdb analysed the multiplex PCR reads with MiXCR anew, one entry per CDR3 protein. The table records under 110,000 distinct CDR3 sequences, about 30% of them present only once. The origin of this receptor is a female donor with breast cancer. Some clones in this sample may be carry-over from other donors' samples. The source material was axillary lymph node tissue. The chain couples TRBV2 to TRBJ2-7, with TRBD2 matching 7 bases. The chain's CDR3 is CATLAKGRGWDYPYEQYF. Here the CDR3 DNA reads TGTGCCACCCTGGCAAAGGGTAGGGGCTGGGACTACCCCTACGAGCAGTACTTC.